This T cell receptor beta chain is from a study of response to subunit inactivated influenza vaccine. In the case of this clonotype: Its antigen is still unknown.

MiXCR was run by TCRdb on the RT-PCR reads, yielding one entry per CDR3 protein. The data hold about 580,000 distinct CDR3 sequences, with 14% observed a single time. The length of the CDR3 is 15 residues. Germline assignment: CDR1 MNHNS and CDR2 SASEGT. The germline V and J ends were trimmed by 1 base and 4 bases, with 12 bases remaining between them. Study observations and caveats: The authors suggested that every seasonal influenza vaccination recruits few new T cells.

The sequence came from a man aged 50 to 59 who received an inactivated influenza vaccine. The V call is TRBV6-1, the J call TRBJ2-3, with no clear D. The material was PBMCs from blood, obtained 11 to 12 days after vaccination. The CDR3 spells CASSEGQFLADTQYF. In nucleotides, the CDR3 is TGTGCCAGCAGTGAAGGGCAGTTTCTGGCAGATACGCAGTATTTT.